The clone carrying this TCR beta chain occurred a few times. Its antigen is currently unknown. CDR3 length equals 14 residues. Germline values: CDR1 MNHEY, CDR2 SMNVEV (reference sequence). V was pared by 3 bases and J by 5 bases, with 7 bases of the junction left unmatched. TCRdb used MiXCR to reprocess the PCR reads, holding one entry per CDR3 protein. This sample has some 93,000 distinct CDR3 sequences, with 21% found just once. The sample belongs to a study of molecular identifiers for immune sequencing clone quantification. Whole-study findings and limits: Spike-in Jurkat TCR RNA from a single cell reportedly registered among about a million naive cells.

Sequencing was done on a sample of naive CD8+ T cells from blood, with Jurkat cell RNA spiked in. Noted subset: FACS-sorted CD8+CD4-CCR7+CD45RA+ naive T cells. This chain joins TRBV27 and TRBJ2-7; TRBD1 agrees at 7 bases. The sequence was obtained from a human donor in good health. Some libraries in this study had Jurkat cell RNA spiked in. This chain's CDR3 is CASSFNQGENEQYF. As DNA, the CDR3 is TGTGCCAGCAGTTTTAACCAGGGGGAAAACGAGCAGTACTTC.